Listed below are T cell receptor beta chains from one sample, sequenced in a study of blood T cell repertoires in COVID-19. Assay: immunoSEQ multiplex PCR; the TCRdb copy retains only in-frame clones and omits some. This sample yields around 120,000 clones, of which 88% are seen a single time; about 8% belongs to the top ten. The sample consisted of peripheral blood. The source is a man between 50 and 59 years old with acute or convalescent COVID-19. Both conserved end residues are part of each CDR3. The order of the fields is D gene, clone size, V gene, J gene, CDR3 protein, CDR3 DNA. The D gene is left open where the match is weak. Clone sizes are given selectively: once, few, many, or a class where the clone is expanded.

d_gene: -; abundance: -; v_gene: TRBV11-2; j_gene: TRBJ2-7; CDR3aa: CASSLDGSSPYEQYF; CDR3nt: TGTGCCAGCAGCTTAGATGGTAGTTCCCCCTACGAGCAGTACTTC
d_gene: TRBD2; abundance: few; v_gene: TRBV18; j_gene: TRBJ2-2; CDR3aa: CASSLASGLTGELFF; CDR3nt: TGTGCCAGCTCACTGGCTAGCGGATTAACCGGGGAGCTGTTTTTT
d_gene: -; abundance: -; v_gene: TRBV28; j_gene: TRBJ1-1; CDR3aa: CASSPPGQFEAFF; CDR3nt: TGTGCCAGCAGTCCCCCCGGACAGTTTGAAGCTTTCTTT
d_gene: -; abundance: -; v_gene: TRBV27; j_gene: TRBJ2-1; CDR3aa: CASSFQAGHNEQFF; CDR3nt: TGTGCCAGCAGTTTTCAGGCGGGGCACAATGAGCAGTTCTTC
d_gene: TRBD2; abundance: -; v_gene: TRBV2; j_gene: TRBJ2-2; CDR3aa: CASSEGVGGRANTGELFF; CDR3nt: TGTGCCAGCAGTGAAGGCGTAGGCGGGAGGGCTAACACCGGGGAGCTGTTTTTT
d_gene: -; abundance: once; v_gene: TRBV19; j_gene: TRBJ2-1; CDR3aa: CASSSSSQRRNEQFF; CDR3nt: TGTGCCAGTAGTTCTAGTTCCCAACGCCGCAATGAGCAGTTCTTC
d_gene: TRBD1; abundance: -; v_gene: TRBV27; j_gene: TRBJ1-6; CDR3aa: CASSSGQGWHSPLHF; CDR3nt: TGTGCCAGCAGTTCGGGACAGGGGTGGCATTCACCCCTCCACTTT
d_gene: TRBD1; abundance: -; v_gene: TRBV19; j_gene: TRBJ1-2; CDR3aa: CASSIPGTGTYGYTF; CDR3nt: TGTGCCAGTAGTATACCCGGGACAGGGACCTATGGCTACACCTTC
d_gene: TRBD2; abundance: -; v_gene: TRBV4-1; j_gene: TRBJ2-5; CDR3aa: CASSQAGGGETQYF; CDR3nt: TGCGCCAGCAGCCAAGCGGGGGGTGGGGAGACCCAGTACTTC
d_gene: -; abundance: -; v_gene: TRBV11-2; j_gene: TRBJ1-2; CDR3aa: CASSSAGGNYGYTF; CDR3nt: TGTGCCAGCAGCTCCGCCGGGGGTAACTATGGCTACACCTTC
d_gene: -; abundance: -; v_gene: TRBV7-8; j_gene: TRBJ1-1; CDR3aa: CASSVSRGSTEAFF; CDR3nt: TGTGCCAGCAGCGTATCCCGGGGGAGCACTGAAGCTTTCTTT
d_gene: TRBD2; abundance: -; v_gene: TRBV20-1; j_gene: TRBJ2-3; CDR3aa: CSASLAWGGDTQYF; CDR3nt: TGCAGTGCTAGTCTAGCCTGGGGGGGGGATACGCAGTATTTT
d_gene: -; abundance: few; v_gene: TRBV6-5; j_gene: TRBJ1-4; CDR3aa: CASRVGQSLNEKLFF; CDR3nt: TGTGCCAGCAGGGTTGGACAGAGCCTGAATGAAAAACTGTTTTTT
d_gene: -; abundance: -; v_gene: TRBV11-3; j_gene: TRBJ2-7; CDR3aa: CASSFNYEGGKEGHEQYF; CDR3nt: TGTGCCAGCAGCTTCAATTACGAGGGGGGGAAAGAAGGCCACGAGCAGTACTTC